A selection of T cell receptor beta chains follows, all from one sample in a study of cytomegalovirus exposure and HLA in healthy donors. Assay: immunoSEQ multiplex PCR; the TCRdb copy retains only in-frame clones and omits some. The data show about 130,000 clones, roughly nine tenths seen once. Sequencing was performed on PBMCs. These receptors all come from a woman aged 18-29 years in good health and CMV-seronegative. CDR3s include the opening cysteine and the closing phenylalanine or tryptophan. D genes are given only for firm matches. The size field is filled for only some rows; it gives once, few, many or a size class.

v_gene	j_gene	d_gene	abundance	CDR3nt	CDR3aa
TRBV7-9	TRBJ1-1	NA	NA	TGTGCCAGCAGCTTAGCTGACAGGCCGAACACTGAAGCTTTCTTT	CASSLADRPNTEAFF
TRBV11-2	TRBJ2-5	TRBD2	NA	TGTGCCAGCAGCCCCGAGCGGGGAGAGACCCAGTACTTC	CASSPERGETQYF
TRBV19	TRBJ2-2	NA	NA	TGTGCCAGTAGCTCGATACAGGGGACTCACCCGGAGCTGTTTTTT	CASSSIQGTHPELFF
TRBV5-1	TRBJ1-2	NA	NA	TGCGCCAGCAGCTTACTATCCAACTATGGCTACACCTTC	CASSLLSNYGYTF
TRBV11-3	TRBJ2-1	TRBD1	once	TGTGCCAGCAGCGTAACAGGGGGCGCGATGGATGAGCAGTTCTTC	CASSVTGGAMDEQFF
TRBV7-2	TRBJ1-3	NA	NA	TGTGCCAGCAGCTCCCTTAGCGGCTCTGGAAACACCATATATTTT	CASSSLSGSGNTIYF
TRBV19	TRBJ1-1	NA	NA	TGTGCCAGTAGCCCTAACTTGGGCCCCTCTATAAGGAACACTGAAGCTTTCTTT	CASSPNLGPSIRNTEAFF
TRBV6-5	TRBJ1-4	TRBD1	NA	TGTGCCAGCAGTGGGGACAGCGAAAAACTGTTTTTT	CASSGDSEKLFF
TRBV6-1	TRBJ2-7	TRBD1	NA	TGTGCCAGCAGGCCCGGACAGGGAAGCTCCTACGAGCAGTACTTC	CASRPGQGSSYEQYF
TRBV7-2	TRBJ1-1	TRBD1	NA	TGTGCCAGCAGCTTAACCTACAGGGGCACTGAAGCTTTCTTT	CASSLTYRGTEAFF
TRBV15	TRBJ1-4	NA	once	TGTGCCACCAGGGAGACAGAGGATGAAAAACTGTTTTTT	CATRETEDEKLFF
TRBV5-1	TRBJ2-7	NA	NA	TGCGCCAGCAGTTTGGGGGGGCGCCCCTACGAGCAGTACTTC	CASSLGGRPYEQYF
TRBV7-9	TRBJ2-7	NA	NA	TGTGCCAGCAGCTTAGGCACGGACTCTACCTACGAGCAGTACTTC	CASSLGTDSTYEQYF
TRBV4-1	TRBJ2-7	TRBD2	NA	TGCGCCAGCAAGACGGAGGCGGGGGTAGGGGAGCAGTACTTC	CASKTEAGVGEQYF
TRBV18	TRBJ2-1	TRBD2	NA	TGTGCCAGCTCCTCCGGCCGGGGGGCCTACAATGAGCAGTTCTTC	CASSSGRGAYNEQFF
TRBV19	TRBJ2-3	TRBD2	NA	TGTGCCAGTAGTAACGGACCGGGACTAGCAGCAGATACGCAGTATTTT	CASSNGPGLAADTQYF
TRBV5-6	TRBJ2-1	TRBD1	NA	TGTGCCAGCAGTCCGACAGGGGCCAATGAGCAGTTCTTC	CASSPTGANEQFF
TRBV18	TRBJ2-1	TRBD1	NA	TGTGCCAGCTCGCAGAACGGACAGGGGCGCCTCGATGAGCAGTTCTTC	CASSQNGQGRLDEQFF
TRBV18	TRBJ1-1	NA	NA	TGTGCCAGCTCCCACGGGGGGGACACTGAAGCTTTCTTT	CASSHGGDTEAFF
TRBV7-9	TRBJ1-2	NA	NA	TGTGCCAGCAGCTTAGGGCAGGGGCTGTCCTATGGCTACACCTTC	CASSLGQGLSYGYTF
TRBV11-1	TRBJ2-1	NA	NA	TGTGCCAGCAGTTCGGCGGATTCCTACAATGAGCAGTTCTTC	CASSSADSYNEQFF
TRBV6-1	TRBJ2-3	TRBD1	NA	TGTGCCAGCGGGGACAGGGGCGAGACAGATACGCAGTATTTT	CASGDRGETDTQYF
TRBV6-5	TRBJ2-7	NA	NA	TGTGCCAGCAGTTATAACGAGCAGTACTTC	CASSYNEQYF
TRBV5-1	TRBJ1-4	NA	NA	TGCGCCAGCAGCTTGAAGACAGCTAATGAAAAACTGTTTTTT	CASSLKTANEKLFF
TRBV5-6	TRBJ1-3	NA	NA	TGTGCCAGCAGCGCGATACAGGGAGCCGGAAACACCATATATTTT	CASSAIQGAGNTIYF
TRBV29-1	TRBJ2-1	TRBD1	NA	TGCAGCGTTGAAGGCTACGGGACAGGGGGACCCAGCAATGAGCAGTTCTTC	CSVEGYGTGGPSNEQFF
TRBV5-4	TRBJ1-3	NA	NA	TGTGCCAGCAGCTTGGTGGGGCGTCCTGGAAACACCATATATTTT	CASSLVGRPGNTIYF
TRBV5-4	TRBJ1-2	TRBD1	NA	TGTGCCAGCAGCTCTACGGGACAGCTATCCTACACCTTC	CASSSTGQLSYTF
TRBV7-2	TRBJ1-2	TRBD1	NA	TGTGCCAGCAGCTTAGTCGACAGGGGACGTGGCTACACCTTC	CASSLVDRGRGYTF
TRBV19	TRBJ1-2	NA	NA	TGTGCCAGTATGCCATTGGGGACACGCTATGGCTACACCTTC	CASMPLGTRYGYTF
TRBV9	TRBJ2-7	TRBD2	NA	TGTGCCAGCAGCGTAGATGCGGGGGGAACCTACGAGCAGTACTTC	CASSVDAGGTYEQYF
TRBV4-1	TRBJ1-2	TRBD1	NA	TGCGCCAGCAGCCAACCCACACAGGGGGCGAATGGCTACACCTTC	CASSQPTQGANGYTF
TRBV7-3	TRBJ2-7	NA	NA	TGTGCCAGCAGCTTACTTGGGGGGACCTCTCCCTACGAGCAGTACTTC	CASSLLGGTSPYEQYF
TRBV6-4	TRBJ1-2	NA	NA	TGTGCCAGCAGGGGGGACTCTGGCTACACCTTC	CASRGDSGYTF
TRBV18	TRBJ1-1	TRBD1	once	TGTGCCAGCTCACCAGGACAGGGGAGCACTGAAGCTTTCTTT	CASSPGQGSTEAFF
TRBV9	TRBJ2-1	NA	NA	TGTGCCAGCAGCCCAAGCGCTTTTCGGGTCTATGAGCAGTTCTTC	CASSPSAFRVYEQFF
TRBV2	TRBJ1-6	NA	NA	TGTGCCAGCAGTGAAAGGGCGGGAGGGAATTCACCCCTCCACTTT	CASSERAGGNSPLHF
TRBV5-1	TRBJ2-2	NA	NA	TGCGCCAGCAGCTTGGAAGGGGCGCGGTTCGAGATCGGGGAGCTGTTTTTT	CASSLEGARFEIGELFF
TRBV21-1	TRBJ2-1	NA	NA	TGTGCCAGCAGCAAAGTTTCCATGGAGCAGTTCTTC	CASSKVSMEQFF
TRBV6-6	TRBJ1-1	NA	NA	TGTGCCAGCATCCCGGACAGAACGAACACTGAAGCTTTCTTT	CASIPDRTNTEAFF
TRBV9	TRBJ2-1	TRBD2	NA	TGTGCCAGCAGCGAAGATAGCGGGGGGAATGAGCAGTTCTTC	CASSEDSGGNEQFF
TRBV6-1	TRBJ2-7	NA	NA	TGTGCCAGCAGTTATCCTAGCCTCGAGCAGTACTTC	CASSYPSLEQYF
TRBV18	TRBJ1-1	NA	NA	TGTGCCAGCTCTCTACAGGGTGTCACTGAAGCTTTCTTT	CASSLQGVTEAFF
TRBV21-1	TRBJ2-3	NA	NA	TGTGCCAGCAGCAAAGAGGAGGACTCGCAGTATTTT	CASSKEEDSQYF
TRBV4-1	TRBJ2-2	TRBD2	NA	TGCGCCAGCAGCCAAGCGTCAGGACTAGCGGGGGGGCCTACAGTCGGGGAGCTGTTTTTT	CASSQASGLAGGPTVGELFF
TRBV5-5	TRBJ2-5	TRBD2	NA	TGTGCCAGCAGCTGGACTAGCGGGGGACAAGAGACCCAGTACTTC	CASSWTSGGQETQYF
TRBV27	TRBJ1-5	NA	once	TGTGCCAGCAGTTTCGGAGGCAATCAGCCCCAGCATTTT	CASSFGGNQPQHF
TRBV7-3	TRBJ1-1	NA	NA	TGTGCCAGCAGCTTAATCCCGGGGGACCCACAGGCTTTCTTT	CASSLIPGDPQAFF